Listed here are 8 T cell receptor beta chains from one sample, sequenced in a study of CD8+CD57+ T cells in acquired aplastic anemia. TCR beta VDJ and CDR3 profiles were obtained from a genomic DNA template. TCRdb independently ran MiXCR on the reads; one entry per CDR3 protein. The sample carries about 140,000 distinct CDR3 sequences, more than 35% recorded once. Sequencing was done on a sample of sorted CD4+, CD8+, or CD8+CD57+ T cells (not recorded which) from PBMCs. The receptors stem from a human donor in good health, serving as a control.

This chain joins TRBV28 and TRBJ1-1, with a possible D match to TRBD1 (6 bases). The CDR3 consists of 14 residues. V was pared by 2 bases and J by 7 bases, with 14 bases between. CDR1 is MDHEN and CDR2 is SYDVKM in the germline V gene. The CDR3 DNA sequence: TGTGCCAGCAGTTTAAAGGGGGGCCGGGTTGAAGCTTTCTTT. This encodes CASSLKGGRVEAFF.

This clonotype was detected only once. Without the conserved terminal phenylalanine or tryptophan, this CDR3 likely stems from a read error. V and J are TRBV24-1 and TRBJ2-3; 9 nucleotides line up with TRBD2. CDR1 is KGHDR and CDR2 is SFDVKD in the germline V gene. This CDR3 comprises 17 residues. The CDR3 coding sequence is TGTGCCACCAGTGATTTAGGGGCTAGCGGGGCCACAGACACGCAGTATTCT. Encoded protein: CATSDLGASGATDTQYS.

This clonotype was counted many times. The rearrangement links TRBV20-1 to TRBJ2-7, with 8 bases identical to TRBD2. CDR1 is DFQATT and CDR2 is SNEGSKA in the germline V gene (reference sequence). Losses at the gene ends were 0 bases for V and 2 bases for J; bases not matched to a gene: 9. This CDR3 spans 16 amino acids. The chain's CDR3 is CSARDLAFSGTYEQYF. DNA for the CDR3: TGCAGTGCTAGAGACCTCGCTTTTAGCGGGACCTACGAGCAGTACTTC.

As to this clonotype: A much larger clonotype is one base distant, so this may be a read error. The CDR3 is CASSLGELGNQPQHF. CDR3 bases: TGCGCCAGCAGCTTGGGGGAGCTAGGCAATCAGCCCCAGCATTTT. The rearrangement joins TRBV5-1 to TRBJ1-5; D ambiguous. There are 15 residues in the CDR3. CDR1 and CDR2 from the germline V gene are SGHRS and YFSETQ. Trimming removed 0 bases from V and 2 bases from J, with 9 bases in between.

The CDR3 loop is CSVRRDDTQYF. For the CDR3, the DNA is TGCAGCGTCAGAAGGGATGATACGCAGTATTTT. V usage is TRBV29-1 and J usage is TRBJ2-3; no firm D call. This CDR3 has 11 amino acids. The germline V gene encodes CDR1 SQVTM and CDR2 ANQGSEA. V gave up 6 bases and J gave up 6 bases, with 10 bases separating them.

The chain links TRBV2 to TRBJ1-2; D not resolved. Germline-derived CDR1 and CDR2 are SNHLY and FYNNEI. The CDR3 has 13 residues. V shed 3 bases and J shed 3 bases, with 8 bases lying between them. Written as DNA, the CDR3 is TGTGCCAGCAGTGATGAGGGTTACTATGGCTACACCTTC. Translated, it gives CASSDEGYYGYTF. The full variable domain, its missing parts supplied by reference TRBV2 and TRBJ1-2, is EPEVTQTPSHQVTQMGQEVILRCVPISNHLYFYWYRQILGQKVEFLVSFYNNEISEKSEIFDDQFSVERPDGSNFTLKIRSTKLEDSAMYFCASSDEGYYGYTFGSGTRLTVV.

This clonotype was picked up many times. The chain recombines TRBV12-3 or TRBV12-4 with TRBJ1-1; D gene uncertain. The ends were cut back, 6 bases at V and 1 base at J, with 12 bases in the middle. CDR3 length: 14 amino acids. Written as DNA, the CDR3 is TGTGCCAGCAGCCCGGCCCTACCGAACACTGAAGCTTTCTTT. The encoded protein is CASSPALPNTEAFF.

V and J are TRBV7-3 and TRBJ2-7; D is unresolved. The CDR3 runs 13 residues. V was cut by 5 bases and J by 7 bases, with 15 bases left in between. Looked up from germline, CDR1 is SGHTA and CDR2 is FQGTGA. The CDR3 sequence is CASSAVGSGEQYF. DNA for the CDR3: TGTGCCAGCAGCGCAGTCGGGTCTGGGGAGCAGTACTTC.